Here is one T cell receptor beta chain with its context. Its antigen is currently unknown. Compared with germline, one end of the junction differs, possibly owing to a read error. Cells sorted as Tregs were CD4+, CD25+ and CD127-/low. After constant-region reverse-primer amplification, full-length variable regions underwent semi-nested PCR with Nested Universal Primer A. TCRdb reprocessed the 5' RACE reads via MiXCR and lists one record per CDR3 protein. The data contain tens of thousands of distinct CDR3 sequences, roughly 28% of them singletons. General study findings and limits: Tumor memory CD4+ T cell TCR gene usage clustered with blood and lymph node memory CD4+ cells and lymph node naive CD4+ cells. Tumor Tregs overlapped most with tumor, then blood, naive CD4+ cells.

The sequence derives from a female donor with breast cancer. The sequencing input was tumor-infiltrating Tregs sorted from the breast tumor.

The CDR3 sequence is CSASTQDRTYEQNF. In DNA form, the CDR3 reads TGCAGTGCTAGCACCCAGGACAGAACCTACGAGCAGAACTTC. This chain uses TRBV20-1 with TRBJ2-7; D may be TRBD1 (6 bases). CDR1 is DFQATT and CDR2 is SNEGSKA in the germline V gene (reference sequence). The length of the CDR3 is 14 residues.